The entry below describes one T cell receptor beta chain. The source of the sample is a study of blood T cell repertoires in COVID-19. The wider study: Both acute and convalescent COVID-19 samples were obtained from the United States, Italy and Spain. In each case, the material was cDNA or gDNA derived from T cells, B-cell-depleted T cells, or PBMCs.

Sequencing was performed with immunoSEQ multiplex PCR; in TCRdb, only in-frame clones are kept and a portion is missing. The sample lists over 200,000 clones; over 70% were seen once. J was trimmed by 7 bases and V by 3 bases; bases with no gene match: 6. This CDR3 has 13 amino acids. Germline V gene lookup returns CDR1 SQVTM and CDR2 ANQGSEA. Sequencing was performed on peripheral blood. The rearrangement joins TRBV29-1 to TRBJ2-1, with 7 nucleotides matching TRBD1. The clonotype was recovered from a man aged 35 to 55 with acute or convalescent COVID-19. Written as DNA, the CDR3 is TGCAGCGTTGAGGGACAGCGAAGGAATGAGCAGTTCTTC. Amino acids: CSVEGQRRNEQFF.